This TCR beta chain stems from a study of a mutant IDH1 vaccine in newly diagnosed glioma. Study in general: Patients were given eight vaccinations, scheduled in weeks 1, 3, 5, 7, 11, 15, 19 and 23. Beginning 4-6 weeks after radiotherapy alone, or with temozolomide cycles, vaccination took place.

Time point noted: week 5, during vaccination. With topical imiquimod, each dose of the vaccine consisted of 300 ug of mutant IDH1 20-mer peptide. Profiling relied on immunoSEQ multiplex PCR, and the TCRdb table lists in-frame clones only, not all of them. The sample contains 50,000 to 60,000 clones, around four fifths of which appear only once. There are 15 residues in the CDR3. Trimming left V 3 bases short and J 7 bases short, with 15 bases between. Germline loops: CDR1 ENHRY, CDR2 SYGVKD. About this clone itself: The target antigen is unknown.

The rearrangement links TRBV10-3 to TRBJ2-2; TRBD1 might be the D (5 bases). The source is a man aged 45-60 years with glioma. The sample in question was PBMCs, obtained from a glioma patient whose treatment included an IDH1 peptide vaccine. DNA for the CDR3: TGTGCCATCAGTGAAGCCCCCAGGGCTGTCGGGGAGCTGTTTTTT. This codes for CAISEAPRAVGELFF.